The 19 T cell receptor beta chains reported below all come from one sample, sequenced in a study of cytomegalovirus exposure and HLA in healthy donors (dated by TCRdb to about 2017). The library was built by means of the immunoSEQ multiplex PCR assay. A mixture of 60 forward primers for TCR Vbeta segments and 13 reverse primers for TCR Jbeta segments was used in the multiplex PCR. Drawn from immuneACCESS, this table holds only the in-frame rearrangements with V and J called that TCRdb kept. Clones are partly lost; checked studies trace under half to an unresolved V gene and leave the rest unexplained. The sample table lists approximately 240,000 clones, approximately 84% of them with a count of one. 0.58% of the sample is in the top ten clones. The specimen was PBMCs. These receptors were obtained from a woman aged 40-49 years in good health and CMV-seronegative.

This clone was recorded a few times. V usage is TRBV2 and J usage is TRBJ1-1; TRBD1 aligns across 7 bases. The germline V gene encodes CDR1 SNHLY and CDR2 FYNNEI. V shed 6 bases, J shed 5 bases, and the junction held 3 bases outside the gene matches. The CDR3 is 12 amino acids. This CDR3 is CASSQGVTEAFF. CDR3 sequence (DNA): TGTGCCAGCAGCCAGGGGGTGACTGAAGCTTTCTTT.

The chain is built from TRBV14 and TRBJ2-3; no reliable D call. From germline, CDR1 is SGHDN and CDR2 FVKESK. The ends were cut back, 0 bases at V and 3 bases at J, with 4 bases in the middle. The CDR3 contains 13 residues. The CDR3, as DNA: TGTGCCAGCAGCCAAGAATCAACAGATACGCAGTATTTT. Protein: CASSQESTDTQYF.

This chain joins TRBV7-9 and TRBJ1-1, with D perhaps matching TRBD1 (5 bases). V shed 5 bases and J shed 1 base, with 11 bases lying between them. Germline CDR1 reads SEHNR; CDR2 reads FQNEAQ (reference sequence). The CDR3 sequence is 14 residues long. CDR3 DNA sequence: TGTGCCAGCAGCCGACCGCAGGGGAACACTGAAGCTTTCTTT. Protein: CASSRPQGNTEAFF.

The V gene is TRBV6-5, the J gene TRBJ2-5; D not certain. Germline CDR1 and CDR2: MNHEY and SVGAGI. The CDR3 spans 13 residues. Trimming took off 7 bases at V and 1 base at J, with 10 bases between the two ends. The CDR3 loop is CASKEQPQETQYF. The CDR3 DNA reads TGTGCCAGCAAGGAACAGCCCCAAGAGACCCAGTACTTC.

This clone was counted a single time. CDR3 nucleotides: TGTGCCAGCAGAATAGGGGGCGACGCTGAAGCTTTCTTT. Amino acid sequence: CASRIGGDAEAFF. J is TRBJ1-1 and V is TRBV27; TRBD1 matches 7 bases. The CDR3 consists of 13 residues. The V gene's germline CDR1 is MNHEY and CDR2 SMNVEV (reference sequence). V was clipped by 6 bases and J by 6 bases; unmatched bases: 7.

In its sample, this clone was seen once. This chain joins TRBV27 and TRBJ1-4; 8 bases agree with TRBD1. Germline V gives CDR1 MNHEY, CDR2 SMNVEV (reference sequence). CDR3 size: 18 residues. The J segment lost 2 bases and the V segment lost 6 bases, leaving 14 bases of the junction unmatched. The CDR3 DNA sequence: TGTGCCAGCAGCCGACCAGGGGGCCCGGGAGGCACTAATGAAAAACTGTTTTTT. Translated, it gives CASSRPGGPGGTNEKLFF.

The chain recombines TRBV2 with TRBJ2-1; 8 bases map to TRBD2. Germline-derived CDR1 and CDR2 are SNHLY and FYNNEI. The V segment lost 7 bases and the J segment 8 bases; nucleotides outside the gene matches: 10. This CDR3 comprises 14 residues. This chain's CDR3 is CASTSTGGVDEQFF. CDR3 sequence (DNA): TGTGCCAGCACTTCCACGGGGGGGGTGGATGAGCAGTTCTTC.

J is TRBJ2-1 and V is TRBV5-4, with 9 bases fitting TRBD1. After removal of 5 bases from V and 6 bases from J, the junction contained 12 bases not matched to a gene. There are 16 residues in the CDR3. Germline V gives CDR1 SGHNT, CDR2 YYREEE (reference sequence). The CDR3 nucleotides are TGTGCCAGCAGTAACAGCCTAACAGGGGGCTTCAATGAGCAGTTCTTC. This sequence encodes CASSNSLTGGFNEQFF.

The rearrangement joins TRBV2 to TRBJ1-5; the D gene is possibly TRBD1 (5 bases). Germline V lookup: CDR1 SNHLY, CDR2 FYNNEI. Trimming took off 8 bases at V and 7 bases at J, with 15 bases between the two ends. This CDR3 contains 13 residues. CDR3 in DNA: TGTGCCAGCCAGTTGCAGGGTGACCAGCCCCAGCATTTT. Translation gives CASQLQGDQPQHF.

The rearrangement uses TRBV7-3 and TRBJ2-4; D is perhaps TRBD1 (6 bases). CDR3 size: 15 residues. The germline gives CDR1 SGHTA, CDR2 FQGTGA. V dropped 3 bases and J dropped 6 bases, with 15 bases sitting between them. The CDR3 DNA is TGTGCCAGCAGCTTGGGGCAGGGGTCGGGAAACATTCAGTACTTC. It encodes CASSLGQGSGNIQYF. Variable domain in full (rest from reference TRBV7-3 and TRBJ2-4): GAGVSQTPSNKVTEKGKYVELRCDPISGHTALYWYRQSLGQGPEFLIYFQGTGAADDSGLPNDRFFAVRPEGSVSTLKIQRTERGDSAVYLCASSLGQGSGNIQYFGAGTRLSVL.

The chain carries TRBV5-4 and TRBJ1-1, with TRBD1 matching 7 bases. The CDR3 consists of 15 residues. With 2 bases clipped from V and 3 bases from J, the junction kept 7 bases outside the gene matches. Germline V gene sequence: CDR1 SGHNT, CDR2 YYREEE (reference sequence). The CDR3 region has the DNA TGTGCCAGCAGCTTTTTCAACAGGGGAGACACTGAAGCTTTCTTT. Its translation: CASSFFNRGDTEAFF.

The V call is TRBV5-6, the J call TRBJ1-5; no clear D. Trimming removed 0 bases from V and 7 bases from J, with 5 bases in between. The CDR3 covers 12 residues. From germline, CDR1 is SGHDT and CDR2 YYEEEE. In DNA, the CDR3 is TGTGCCAGCAGCTTGGGGAGACAGCCCCAGCATTTT. It translates to CASSLGRQPQHF.

V gene TRBV2 combines with J gene TRBJ2-2, with 8 bases aligning to TRBD2. V gave up 8 bases and J gave up 7 bases; unmatched junction bases: 9. The CDR3 loop spans 14 amino acids. Germline CDR1 is SNHLY and CDR2 is FYNNEI. CDR3 residues: CASCRGGNLGELFF. The CDR3 DNA reads TGTGCCAGCTGCCGGGGGGGCAATCTCGGGGAGCTGTTTTTT. The full variable domain, with the rest looked up from reference TRBV2 and TRBJ2-2, is EPEVTQTPSHQVTQMGQEVILRCVPISNHLYFYWYRQILGQKVEFLVSFYNNEISEKSEIFDDQFSVERPDGSNFTLKIRSTKLEDSAMYFCASCRGGNLGELFFGEGSRLTVL.

This clone was recorded once. The CDR3 sequence is CASNSGGHRGEQFF. The DNA for the CDR3 is TGTGCCAGTAACTCCGGGGGGCACCGGGGTGAGCAGTTCTTC. The V and J genes are TRBV19 and TRBJ2-1, with D tentatively TRBD2 (7 bases). The germline CDR1 and CDR2 sequences are LNHDA and SQIVND (reference sequence). CDR3 size: 14 residues. Trimming stripped 7 bases from V and 9 bases from J, with 19 bases between.

V gene TRBV7-9 combines with J gene TRBJ2-1; 14 nucleotides agree with TRBD2. The germline CDR1 and CDR2 sequences are SEHNR and FQNEAQ (reference sequence). The V gene end was trimmed by 5 bases and the J gene end by 8 bases; junction bases not matched to a gene: 11. The CDR3 contains 17 residues. The CDR3 coding sequence is TGTGCCAGCAGCCAGACTAGCGGGGGGGCAATAGTAGATGAGCAGTTCTTC. Translated: CASSQTSGGAIVDEQFF.

This clone was picked up a small number of times. This chain joins TRBV6-6 and TRBJ2-3, with D perhaps TRBD1 (5 bases). Per the germline V gene, CDR1 is MNHNY and CDR2 is SVGAGI (reference sequence). This CDR3 is 12 amino acids long. Between the trimmed V and J ends, which lost 7 bases and 4 bases, there was a span of 9 bases. CDR3 region: CASTVGADTQYF. The DNA for the CDR3 is TGTGCCAGCACTGTAGGGGCAGATACGCAGTATTTT.

A word on this clone: Other DNA sequences within the sample encode an identical CDR3. J is TRBJ2-1 and V is TRBV27; 11 nucleotides align to TRBD1. J gave up 4 bases and V 6 bases, and 5 bases lay outside the gene matches. This CDR3 is built from 15 residues. The germline gives CDR1 MNHEY, CDR2 SMNVEV (reference sequence). The CDR3 loop is CASSPGTGGYNEQFF. In nucleotides, the CDR3 is TGTGCCAGCAGCCCCGGGACAGGGGGTTACAATGAGCAGTTCTTC.

For this clone: The junction and the germline gene differ at one end; a read error may be behind it. The chain links TRBV5-1 to TRBJ1-2; TRBD1 aligns across 9 bases. This CDR3 is built from 14 residues. In germline, CDR1 is SGHRS, CDR2 YFSETQ. The CDR3 bases are TGCGCCAGCAGCTTGCTCTCAGGTCGGGACAGGGTCCTCTTC. It encodes CASSLLSGRDRVLF.

The chain links TRBV28 to TRBJ2-7; no clear D gene. CDR1 and CDR2 from the germline V gene are MDHEN and SYDVKM. V lost 9 bases to trimming and J lost 0 bases, with 6 bases between them. The CDR3 is 11 amino acids. CDR3 sequence reads: CASGISYEQYF. DNA for the CDR3: TGTGCCAGTGGCATCTCCTACGAGCAGTACTTC.